The 5 T cell receptor beta chains below all came from one sample that was sequenced in a study of shared clonotypes between healthy human individuals. Produced via immunoSEQ multiplex PCR; TCRdb's table is partial and in-frame only. Found here are fewer than 1.8 million clones, around 98.5% of them singletons; the top ten hold 0.36%. Sequenced: naive CD4+ T cells sorted from blood. Indicated subset: CD45RA+ positively selected. The receptors derive from a man under 40 in good health.

J is TRBJ2-3 and V is TRBV27, with D perhaps TRBD1 (5 bases). This CDR3 comprises 15 residues. The germline V and J ends were trimmed by 2 bases and 3 bases, with 12 bases remaining between them. Looked up from germline, CDR1 is MNHEY and CDR2 is SMNVEV (reference sequence). The CDR3 protein is CASSLRARVTDTQYF. Here the CDR3 DNA reads TGTGCCAGCAGTTTAAGGGCCAGGGTTACAGATACGCAGTATTTT.

This clone was seen only a few times. This sequence joins TRBV10-1 and TRBJ2-7; D perhaps matches TRBD2 (6 bases). Germline CDR1 WNHNN, CDR2 SYGVQD (reference sequence). The ends were cut back, 0 bases at V and 3 bases at J, with 6 bases in the middle. CDR3 length equals 13 residues. Written as DNA, the CDR3 is TGCGCCAGCAGTGAGTCCGGGGGCTACGAGCAGTACTTC. This translates into CASSESGGYEQYF.

The rearrangement joins TRBV11-1 to TRBJ2-3, with 11 bases that match TRBD2. Germline V gene data show CDR1 as SGHAT and CDR2 as FQDESV (reference sequence). This CDR3 has 16 amino acids. V shed 5 bases, J shed 0 bases, and the junction held 4 bases outside the gene matches. CDR3 DNA sequence: TGTGCCAGCAGCCCGGGACTAGCGGAGAGCACAGATACGCAGTATTTT. Protein product: CASSPGLAESTDTQYF.

This chain uses TRBV15 with TRBJ1-4; TRBD1 is a possible D gene (6 bases). V dropped 0 bases and J dropped 6 bases, with 14 bases sitting between them. Germline assignment: CDR1 LNHNV and CDR2 YYDKDF (reference sequence). CDR3 length: 16 amino acids. This CDR3 reads CATSRDPRGKYEKLFF. DNA for the CDR3: TGTGCCACCAGCAGAGATCCGAGGGGGAAGTATGAAAAACTGTTTTTT.

The chain combines TRBV15 with TRBJ2-7; no clear D. Germline CDR1 reads LNHNV; CDR2 reads YYDKDF (reference sequence). V was pared by 0 bases and J by 0 bases, with 9 bases between. The CDR3 runs to 15 residues. The CDR3 loop is CATSRETLSSYEQYF. Here the CDR3 DNA reads TGTGCCACCAGCAGAGAAACACTAAGCTCCTACGAGCAGTACTTC.